This T cell receptor (beta chain) was found in a study of T cells in Graves' hyperthyroidism and ophthalmopathy. General study findings and limits: Most clonotypes expanded in thyroid above 0.001 were likewise present in blood.

CDR1 and CDR2 (germline): GTSNPN, SVGIG (reference sequence). The CDR3 runs to 12 residues. The V and J ends lost 2 bases and 7 bases respectively, with 12 bases between them. This clonotype was counted at least ten times. The antigen remains undetermined. Among ophthalmopathy patients, the Clinical Activity Score reached at least 3, the NOSPECS grade reached at least 4, and duration remained under 3 months. Fresh peripheral blood, roughly 9.6 ml, was the source of the PBMCs. Amplification of TCR beta CDR3 regions was performed using RNA transcripts as template. Initially, a first-round RT-PCR of the TCR CDR3 employed the HTBI primer set. Each CDR3 protein is one row after TCRdb ran MiXCR on the multiplex PCR reads. Here the sample spans about 400,000 distinct CDR3 sequences, about an eighth being singletons.

Specimen: blood. The source of this sequence is a man aged 50 to 59 with Graves' ophthalmopathy. The V and J genes are TRBV30 and TRBJ2-7; D uncertain. The CDR3: CAWSQTLGEQYF. The CDR3 DNA reads TGTGCCTGGAGTCAGACATTGGGGGAGCAGTACTTC. Supplemented by reference TRBV30 and TRBJ2-7, the full variable domain reads SQTIHQWPATLVQPVGSPLSLECTVEGTSNPNLYWYRQAAGRGLQLLFYSVGIGQISSEVPQNLSASRPQDRQFILSSKKLLLSDSGFYLCAWSQTLGEQYFGPGTRLTVT.